Below are 23 T cell receptor beta chains sequenced from a single sample in a study of OX40 agonist ivuxolimab in advanced cancers. Measured with immunoSEQ multiplex PCR; TCRdb has only the in-frame clones, and not every one. In the table there are around 69,000 clones, around 87% of which are singletons. The source was CD4+ or CD8+ T cells sorted from blood, collected in a trial of the OX40 agonist ivuxolimab. Source of these receptors: an adult with an advanced solid tumor such as melanoma, head and neck, liver or kidney cancer.

The chain couples TRBV5-4 to TRBJ2-2, with D hard to call. The CDR3 contains 14 residues. V dropped 0 bases and J dropped 1 base, with 4 bases sitting between them. CDR1 SGHNT and CDR2 YYREEE come from the germline V gene (reference sequence). CDR3 loop: CASSLAMNTGELFF. CDR3 DNA: TGTGCCAGCAGCTTGGCCATGAACACCGGGGAGCTGTTTTTT.

This chain uses TRBV28 with TRBJ2-1; 9 bases match TRBD1. Per germline, CDR1 MDHEN and CDR2 SYDVKM. Germline trimming cut 7 bases from V and 4 bases from J; bases unmatched to any gene: 8. This CDR3 has 15 amino acids. The CDR3 DNA follows: TGTGCCAGCACCTTGACAGGGGGACCTTACAATGAGCAGTTCTTC. This translates into CASTLTGGPYNEQFF. Full variable domain (rest looked up from reference TRBV28 and TRBJ2-1): DVKVTQSSRYLVKRTGEKVFLECVQDMDHENMFWYRQDPGLGLRLIYFSYDVKMKEKGDIPEGYSVSREKKERFSLILESASTNQTSMYLCASTLTGGPYNEQFFGPGTRLTVL.

The rearrangement uses TRBV11-2 and TRBJ1-1; D unresolved. Germline CDR1 SGHAT, CDR2 FQNNGV. The CDR3 is made up of 14 amino acids. The V and J ends lost 5 bases and 6 bases respectively, with 16 bases between them. In nucleotides, the CDR3 is TGTGCCAGCAGCCCCCGGGGTGGGAGCGCTGAAGCTTTCTTT. Translating it yields CASSPRGGSAEAFF.

The chain joins TRBV29-1 to TRBJ2-2; D may be TRBD1 (5 bases). Trimming shortened V by 3 bases and J by 0 bases, and 8 bases separated the two germline ends. CDR1 SQVTM and CDR2 ANQGSEA come from the germline V gene. CDR3 length: 14 residues. CDR3 bases: TGCAGCGTTGAGCAGACAGCGAACACCGGGGAGCTGTTTTTT. Amino acid sequence: CSVEQTANTGELFF.

The chain combines TRBV11-2 with TRBJ1-6; unclear D gene. Germline V lookup: CDR1 SGHAT, CDR2 FQNNGV. The V and J ends lost 0 bases and 9 bases respectively, with 3 bases between them. This CDR3 has 12 amino acids. The CDR3 nucleotides are TGTGCCAGCAGCTTAGAGGTTTCACCCCTCCACTTT. It yields the protein CASSLEVSPLHF.

V is TRBV27 and J is TRBJ2-1, with D uncertain. Germline loops: CDR1 MNHEY, CDR2 SMNVEV (reference sequence). The CDR3 covers 14 residues. Trimming removed 1 base at V and 8 bases at J, with 12 bases between. DNA of the CDR3: TGTGCCAGCAGTTTATGGCGGACGGATTATGAGCAGTTCTTC. Encoded protein: CASSLWRTDYEQFF.

CDR3 coding DNA: TGCAGCGTCGCAGAGGGTTCCACCCTACAAGGGCAGTTCTTC. Translation gives CSVAEGSTLQGQFF. The chain is built from TRBV29-1 and TRBJ2-1, with D possibly matching TRBD2 (5 bases). Germline CDR1 is SQVTM and CDR2 is ANQGSEA. The V and J ends lost 6 bases and 12 bases respectively, with 24 bases between them. This CDR3 is 14 amino acids long.

The J gene is TRBJ2-7, the V gene TRBV4-2; D is possibly TRBD2 (6 bases). V lost 3 bases, J lost 0 bases, and 15 bases lay in between. This CDR3 comprises 16 residues. Germline CDR1 and CDR2: LGHNA and YNFKEQ. CDR3 protein: CASSHVSSDNSYEQYF. The CDR3 nucleotides read TGTGCCAGCAGCCACGTTTCTAGCGACAACTCCTACGAGCAGTACTTC.

The V call is TRBV5-1, the J call TRBJ2-7, with TRBD1 identical over 9 bases. Germline loops: CDR1 SGHRS, CDR2 YFSETQ. This CDR3 contains 16 residues. V lost 2 bases, J lost 0 bases, and 6 bases stayed unmatched. The CDR3 spells CASSFQQGAGSYEQYF. CDR3 nucleotide sequence: TGCGCCAGCAGCTTCCAACAGGGGGCGGGCTCCTACGAGCAGTACTTC.

CDR3 nucleotide sequence: TGTGCCTGGAGCTTAACCCCGGGACAGAACGAGCAGTACTTC. Its protein product is CAWSLTPGQNEQYF. The chain combines TRBV30 with TRBJ2-7; TRBD1 agrees at 7 bases. J was trimmed by 5 bases and V by 3 bases; bases with no gene match: 10. Germline V gives CDR1 GTSNPN, CDR2 SVGIG (reference sequence). The CDR3 is 14 amino acids.

The sample holds a few counts of this clone. The chain combines TRBV6-5 with TRBJ1-2, with D possibly TRBD1 on 6 matching bases. Germline CDR1 reads MNHEY; CDR2 reads SVGAGI. The CDR3 is made up of 14 amino acids. V shed 6 bases and J shed 4 bases, with 15 bases lying between them. The CDR3 sequence: CASSQMGGLYGYTF. CDR3 coding DNA: TGTGCCAGCAGCCAAATGGGGGGGCTCTATGGCTACACCTTC.

CDR3 nucleotides: TGTGCCAGTAGTACTTTACAGGGGTTGAGGGCCCTTGGCACAGATACGCAGTATTTT. Encoded protein: CASSTLQGLRALGTDTQYF. The rearrangement joins TRBV19 to TRBJ2-3; 7 bases are shared with TRBD1. Trimming cost V 4 bases and J 1 base; bases outside gene matches: 17. Germline CDR1 reads LNHDA; CDR2 reads SQIVND (reference sequence). This CDR3 has 19 amino acids. The variable domain in full, completed from reference TRBV19 and TRBJ2-3, reads DGGITQSPKYLFRKEGQNVTLSCEQNLNHDAMYWYRQDPGQGLRLIYYSQIVNDFQKGDIAEGYSVSREKKESFPLTVTSAQKNPTAFYLCASSTLQGLRALGTDTQYFGPGTRLTVL.

The CDR3 nucleotides are TGTGCCAGCAGCAGCCGGGACAGGGAGCATAAGACCCAGTACTTC. This codes for CASSSRDREHKTQYF. The chain couples TRBV5-4 to TRBJ2-5, with 9 nucleotides matching TRBD1. There are 15 residues in the CDR3. Germline V gives CDR1 SGHNT, CDR2 YYREEE (reference sequence). J lost 6 bases, V lost 4 bases, and 10 bases had no gene match.

The V call is TRBV19, the J call TRBJ1-5; tentatively, D is TRBD1 (6 bases). V was shortened by 6 bases and J by 3 bases, with 15 bases between the two germline ends. The CDR3 length is 15 residues. CDR1 is LNHDA, CDR2 SQIVND, per germline (reference sequence). The CDR3 reads CASSDIGQINQPQHF. The CDR3 DNA is TGTGCCAGTAGCGATATTGGACAGATCAATCAGCCCCAGCATTTT.

The chain couples TRBV28 to TRBJ1-1; 9 bases match TRBD1. The V gene's germline CDR1 is MDHEN and CDR2 SYDVKM. This CDR3 comprises 17 residues. After removal of 5 bases from V and 4 bases from J, the junction contained 14 bases not matched to a gene. This chain's CDR3 is CASSKIRDRVVGTEAFF. The CDR3 DNA reads as TGTGCCAGCAGTAAAATCCGGGACAGGGTCGTGGGCACTGAAGCTTTCTTT.

The chain employs TRBV28 and TRBJ2-7; maybe TRBD2 (6 bases). This CDR3 has 16 amino acids. V was trimmed by 6 bases and J by 5 bases, leaving 23 bases between them. In germline, CDR1 is MDHEN, CDR2 SYDVKM. In DNA, the CDR3 is TGTGCCAGCAGCCCAGAAGGGAGGATAGATCGGAACGAGCAGTACTTC. Translating gives CASSPEGRIDRNEQYF.

The gene calls are TRBV6-5 and TRBJ2-6, with D uncertain. The CDR3 length is 15 residues. V gave up 0 bases and J gave up 1 base, with 4 bases separating them. CDR1 is MNHEY, CDR2 SVGAGI, per germline. As DNA, the CDR3 is TGTGCCAGCAGTTACTCTTGGTCTGGGGCCAACGTCCTGACTTTC. Translated, it gives CASSYSWSGANVLTF.

The J gene is TRBJ2-7, the V gene TRBV6-1; TRBD1 matches at 11 bases. Germline CDR1 reads MNHNS; CDR2 reads SASEGT. J gave up 6 bases and V 5 bases, and 3 bases lay outside the gene matches. This CDR3 contains 13 residues. The CDR3 is CASSWDRGSEQYV. CDR3 sequence (DNA): TGTGCCAGCAGTTGGGACAGGGGGTCCGAGCAGTACGTC.

The J gene is TRBJ1-5, the V gene TRBV10-2, with D perhaps matching TRBD1 (5 bases). The CDR3 totals 15 residues. The ends were cut back, 5 bases at V and 4 bases at J, with 15 bases in the middle. The germline gives CDR1 WSHSY, CDR2 SAAADI. In DNA form, the CDR3 reads TGCGCCAGCAGTTATGGGGGAAAAGGGAATCAGCCCCAGCATTTT. This gives the protein CASSYGGKGNQPQHF.

The rearrangement joins TRBV15 to TRBJ1-1, with 10 bases that match TRBD1. The CDR3 has 14 amino acids. Germline assignment: CDR1 LNHNV and CDR2 YYDKDF (reference sequence). The V gene end was trimmed by 3 bases and the J gene end by 3 bases; junction bases not matched to a gene: 1. The CDR3 here is CATSRGQGYTEAFF. CDR3 bases: TGTGCCACCAGCAGGGGACAGGGGTACACTGAAGCTTTCTTT.

This clone showed up just once. V is TRBV7-6 and J is TRBJ2-7; 7 nucleotides agree with TRBD1. The junction had 8 bases not matched to a gene; V was cut back by 6 bases and J by 3 bases. This CDR3 comprises 14 residues. Germline CDR1 and CDR2: SGHVS and FNYEAQ. The CDR3 region is CASSPRDSLYEQYF. The DNA of the CDR3 is TGTGCCAGCAGTCCAAGGGACAGCCTCTACGAGCAGTACTTC.

This chain links TRBV27 with TRBJ2-2; D is undetermined. Germline values: CDR1 MNHEY, CDR2 SMNVEV (reference sequence). The CDR3 contains 13 residues. V was shortened by 10 bases and J by 1 base, with 10 bases between the two germline ends. The CDR3 nucleotides are TGTGCCACCTCAAATTTGAACACCGGGGAGCTGTTTTTT. Residues: CATSNLNTGELFF.

This rearrangement joins TRBV9 to TRBJ1-3; D is unresolved. V lost 4 bases and J 4 bases, leaving 12 bases between the germline ends. This CDR3 has 14 amino acids. The germline V gene encodes CDR1 SGDLS and CDR2 YYNGEE. The CDR3 sequence is CASSTPSPGNTIYF. The CDR3 coding sequence is TGTGCCAGCAGCACCCCGTCCCCCGGAAACACCATATATTTT.